The present T cell receptor (beta chain) was sequenced within a study of blood T cell repertoires in COVID-19. The CDR3 consists of 17 residues. Germline loops: CDR1 SGHTA, CDR2 FQGNSA. Trimming removed 1 base from V and 2 bases from J, with 12 bases in between. Authors' data handling: Using reference gene primer amplification, nucleated cell counts were estimated. Sequencing was performed with immunoSEQ multiplex PCR; in TCRdb, only in-frame clones are kept and a portion is missing. The D gene and trimming were derived from the DNA, and the V and J assignments and clone size from that table. The table shows about 140,000 clones, with over 75% occurring only once.

Sample: peripheral blood. This clonotype was sampled from a woman between 45 and 65 years old with acute or convalescent COVID-19. The chain links TRBV7-2 to TRBJ2-6; possibly TRBD2 for D (5 bases). The CDR3 protein is CASSLDSGNAGANVLTF. In DNA form, the CDR3 reads TGTGCCAGCAGCTTAGATTCCGGGAATGCTGGGGCCAACGTCCTGACTTTC. The full variable domain, with the rest looked up from reference TRBV7-2 and TRBJ2-6, is GAGVSQSPSNKVTEKGKDVELRCDPISGHTALYWYRQSLGQGLEFLIYFQGNSAPDKSGLPSDRFSAERTGGSVSTLTIQRTQQEDSAVYLCASSLDSGNAGANVLTFGAGSRLTVL.